The 18 T cell receptor beta chains in this list originate from one sample, sequenced in a study of T cell repertoires in ileal Crohn's disease. The protocol was immunoSEQ multiplex PCR, while the TCRdb copy is restricted to in-frame clones and leaves out a portion. The sample has roughly 6,800 clones, approximately 80% seen once. The sample taken for sequencing was ileal tissue. Receptors were obtained from an adult with Crohn's disease.

This chain uses TRBV25-1 with TRBJ2-4; perhaps TRBD2 as D (6 bases). V was clipped by 8 bases and J by 8 bases, with 19 bases between them. CDR1 and CDR2 from the germline V gene are MGHDK and SYGVNS. The length of the CDR3 is 14 residues. The CDR3 sequence: CASLAGPPLYIQYF. CDR3 coding DNA: TGTGCCAGCCTTGCGGGGCCTCCCCTCTACATTCAGTACTTC. The entire variable domain, with the rest obtained from reference TRBV25-1 and TRBJ2-4, is as follows: EADIYQTPRYLVIGTGKKITLECSQTMGHDKMYWYQQDPGMELHLIHYSYGVNSTEKGDLSSESTVSRIRTEHFPLTLESARPSHTSQYLCASLAGPPLYIQYFGAGTRLSVL.

This clone was detected only a few times. DNA for the CDR3: TGTGCCAGCAGCCAATCAGACAGGGAGTATGGCTACACCTTC. Residues: CASSQSDREYGYTF. The chain has TRBV4-2 and TRBJ1-2, with 7 bases lining up with TRBD1. Germline V gene sequence: CDR1 LGHNA, CDR2 YNFKEQ. The trim removed 2 bases at V and 5 bases at J, leaving 5 bases unmatched. The CDR3 runs to 14 residues.

V is TRBV6-5 and J is TRBJ1-2; D gene ambiguous. The CDR3 is 14 amino acids. V lost 0 bases and J 6 bases, leaving 11 bases between the germline ends. Per the germline V gene, CDR1 is MNHEY and CDR2 is SVGAGI. The CDR3 loop is CASSYSGGKDGYTF. The CDR3, as DNA: TGTGCCAGCAGTTACTCCGGAGGGAAGGATGGCTACACCTTC.

V is TRBV4-1 and J is TRBJ1-1; 10 nucleotides line up with TRBD1. The CDR3 contains 18 residues. V gave up 1 base and J gave up 1 base; unmatched junction bases: 9. Germline values: CDR1 MGHRA, CDR2 YSYEKL. Here the CDR3 DNA reads TGCGCCAGCAGCCAAGTGTTTGGACAGGGGGGAAAGAACACTGAAGCTTTCTTT. Translation gives CASSQVFGQGGKNTEAFF.

The genes are TRBV5-1 and TRBJ2-5, with 11 nucleotides matching TRBD2. V lost 4 bases to trimming and J lost 5 bases; unmatched junction nucleotides: 7. The CDR3 runs 15 residues. Germline-derived CDR1 and CDR2 are SGHRS and YFSETQ. The DNA for the CDR3 is TGCGCCAGCAGCCCCCTAGCGGGAGGTCGGGAGACCCAGTACTTC. Translating it yields CASSPLAGGRETQYF.

The CDR3 sequence: CASSDEGLVGNEQFF. The CDR3 coding sequence is TGTGCCAGCAGTGATGAGGGACTAGTCGGGAATGAGCAGTTCTTC. V is TRBV6-4 and J is TRBJ2-1; TRBD2 matches 8 bases. The CDR3 contains 15 residues. After removal of 3 bases from V and 7 bases from J, the junction contained 8 bases not matched to a gene. Germline-derived CDR1 and CDR2 are MRHNA and SNTAGT.

This clone is a singleton in its sample. The chain has TRBV6-5 and TRBJ1-2; weak D call: TRBD1 (5 bases). This CDR3 has 13 amino acids. V was trimmed by 5 bases and J by 4 bases, leaving 11 bases between them. Germline CDR1 is MNHEY and CDR2 is SVGAGI. CDR3 in DNA: TGTGCCAGCAGTATGGACAAGCTCTATGGCTACACCTTC. This translates into CASSMDKLYGYTF.

The chain recombines TRBV30 with TRBJ1-3; 7 bases align to TRBD1. With 5 bases clipped from V and 4 bases from J, the junction kept 11 bases outside the gene matches. The CDR3 has 15 amino acids. Germline CDR1 reads GTSNPN; CDR2 reads SVGIG (reference sequence). CDR3 loop: CAWGPGTVGGNTIYF. CDR3 nucleotide sequence: TGTGCCTGGGGCCCCGGGACAGTAGGAGGAAACACCATATATTTT.

The chain combines TRBV28 with TRBJ1-5, with a weak D call TRBD1 (6 bases). This CDR3 has 15 residues. V lost 2 bases and J lost 0, with 8 bases in between. Per germline, CDR1 MDHEN and CDR2 SYDVKM. The DNA for the CDR3 is TGTGCCAGCAGTTTAGGGGGGGCTAGCAATCAGCCCCAGCATTTT. Translating gives CASSLGGASNQPQHF.

As to this clone: Relative to the germline gene, one junction end is altered; a read error may explain this. The V and J genes are TRBV6-1 and TRBJ1-5, with 11 nucleotides matching TRBD1. Germline V gene sequence: CDR1 MNHNS, CDR2 SASEGT. This CDR3 region has 14 residues. CDR3 loop: CASRRTGGNQPQHF. CDR3 coding DNA: TGTGCCAGCAGGAGGACAGGGGGCAACCAGCCCCAGCATTTT.

The V gene is TRBV11-3, the J gene TRBJ2-1; weak D call: TRBD1 (6 bases). CDR1 SGHNT and CDR2 YENEEA come from the germline V gene. With 1 base removed from V and 1 base from J, the gap between germline ends came to 8 bases. The CDR3 is 15 residues long. CDR3 nucleotides: TGTGCCAGCAGCTTAGGGCAGGGGTCCTACAATGAGCAGTTCTTC. It is translated as CASSLGQGSYNEQFF.

J is TRBJ2-5 and V is TRBV5-1; no definite D call. The ends were cut back, 0 bases at V and 5 bases at J, with 8 bases in the middle. Germline V lookup: CDR1 SGHRS, CDR2 YFSETQ. This CDR3 region has 13 residues. The CDR3 spells CASSLASVETQYF. The CDR3, as DNA: TGCGCCAGCAGCTTGGCCTCCGTCGAGACCCAGTACTTC.

V usage is TRBV6-1 and J usage is TRBJ2-7; 12 bases map to TRBD2. The CDR3 runs to 13 residues. The J segment lost 5 bases and the V segment lost 7 bases, leaving 3 bases of the junction unmatched. The germline CDR1 and CDR2 sequences are MNHNS and SASEGT. In nucleotides, the CDR3 is TGTGCCAGCATCCTAGCGGGAGGGGACGAGCAGTACTTC. This codes for CASILAGGDEQYF.

The V call is TRBV30, the J call TRBJ1-5; D is possibly TRBD1 (5 bases). This CDR3 has 13 amino acids. Trimming removed 0 bases from V and 9 bases from J, with 12 bases in between. Germline assignment: CDR1 GTSNPN and CDR2 SVGIG (reference sequence). The CDR3 region has the DNA TGTGCCTGGAGTGTAGAACAGGCGTTGCCCCAGCATTTT. Amino acid sequence: CAWSVEQALPQHF. Using reference TRBV30 and TRBJ1-5 for the parts outside the CDR3, the full variable domain is SQTIHQWPATLVQPVGSPLSLECTVEGTSNPNLYWYRQAAGRGLQLLFYSVGIGQISSEVPQNLSASRPQDRQFILSSKKLLLSDSGFYLCAWSVEQALPQHFGDGTRLSIL.

The gene calls are TRBV27 and TRBJ1-6; possibly TRBD1 for D (6 bases). This CDR3 is built from 14 residues. V gave up 5 bases and J gave up 9 bases, with 14 bases separating them. Germline CDR1 and CDR2: MNHEY and SMNVEV (reference sequence). CDR3 DNA sequence: TGTGCCAGCAGTCCTTCAGGGGAGCGTTCACCCCTCCACTTT. Protein sequence: CASSPSGERSPLHF.

The CDR3 DNA reads TGTGCCAGCAGCCAACTGACTAGCGGGAGGCAAGAGACCCAGTACTTC. This translates into CASSQLTSGRQETQYF. The chain links TRBV14 to TRBJ2-5; 13 bases are a match to TRBD2. CDR1 is SGHDN, CDR2 FVKESK, per germline. The CDR3 spans 16 residues. J was trimmed by 2 bases and V by 2 bases; bases with no gene match: 2.

The chain employs TRBV4-1 and TRBJ2-1, with TRBD2 identical over 7 bases. The junction had 6 bases not matched to a gene; V was cut back by 1 base and J by 0 bases. The germline CDR1 and CDR2 sequences are MGHRA and YSYEKL. The CDR3 is 17 amino acids. The CDR3 region is CASSQGGGKSSYNEQFF. The DNA for the CDR3 is TGCGCCAGCAGCCAAGGGGGGGGAAAGAGCTCCTACAATGAGCAGTTCTTC.

This clone was counted a single time. The chain recombines TRBV5-4 with TRBJ2-3; D call uncertain. Looked up from germline, CDR1 is SGHNT and CDR2 is YYREEE (reference sequence). The V end lost 2 bases, the J end lost 2 bases, and 3 bases lay between the germline ends. CDR3 size: 12 residues. CDR3: CASSFHTDTQYF. CDR3 coding DNA: TGTGCCAGCAGCTTCCACACAGATACGCAGTATTTT.